This record looks at one T cell receptor (beta chain) sequence and its context. The specificity of this receptor is unknown. No quality values exist for individual bases; no much larger clone is one base distant. This entry comes from a study of T cell responses to AZD1222 COVID-19 vaccine (dated by TCRdb to the early 2020s). Study-level background: Because spike-specific TCR depth and breadth did not differ between the two schedules, AZD1222 recipients who got a second dose at roughly 4 weeks were pooled with those who got a second dose at roughly 12 weeks. Trial participants were enrolled by age into 18-55, 56-69 and 70-plus year subgroups, with roughly 150, 30 and 60 TCR-sequenced participants respectively. TCR sequencing was performed for 230 to 250 trial participants, of whom about 200 were given two doses of AZD1222 and around 26 were given two doses of MenACWY control vaccine.

The CDR3 regions of human TCRbeta chains were analyzed by immunosequencing. In the authors' own workflow: Repertoire TCRs were checked for matches against a reference library of SARS-CoV-2-specific TCRs that had been generated using the MIRA antigen-specificity platform. Breadth was defined as the fraction of unique TCRs that were SARS-CoV-2-associated, and depth was defined as the fraction of total T cells that were SARS-CoV-2-associated. Using the MIRA data, each spike-specific TCR was mapped to the spike region that the TCR reacts to and placed in a CD4 or CD8 class. Log10-transformed breadth and depth values were compared by one-way ANOVA with Sidak's multiple comparisons tests. TCRdb re-hosts the immuneACCESS table, in-frame sequences only. Its copies lack some clones; in the studies checked, an unresolved V gene accounts for under half of them, and the cause for the rest is not known. V and J calls plus clone size are reproduced from that table; the DNA served to infer D and trimming. Present in this sample are some 95,000 clones, 65% to 90% of which were seen just once. The ten largest clones take up 6.3% of the sample.

The sample's time point, from its label and the paper: baseline before first vaccination. The vaccinee samples were drawn from two UK trials, COV001 and COV002, one of which was a single-blind randomized controlled phase 2/3 trial testing AZD1222 (ChAdOx1 nCoV-19) in healthy adults. Trial participant PBMC samples were collected at day 0 and day 28 after the second dose for TCRbeta chain sequencing. The research as a whole found: The whole spike protein was spanned by vaccine-associated CD4 TCRs, and dominant responses were seen in regions 160-218 and 743-854. Epitopes outside the regions mutated in the B.1.351 and B.1.1.7 variants were reportedly recognized by nearly half of the unique spike-specific TCRs. Most participants were white British and females outnumbered males, and the authors suggested that clonal diversity may have been underestimated. Conclusions about previously exposed vaccinees are limited because only six or seven AZD1222 recipients were SARS-CoV-2 seropositive at baseline. In the small 56-69-year group, the increase in depth fell short of significance, most likely because of low power. After two AZD1222 doses, spike-specific TCR breadth and depth were significantly higher than at day 0 and than in MenACWY recipients. Because no day 14 peak-response samples were available, repertoires were characterized only after the peak T cell response.

The source of this sequence is an adult in good health. The source was peripheral blood, collected on day 0 of AZD1222 vaccination.

The CDR3 amino acid sequence is: CASSGRTANTEAFF. The nucleotide sequence reads TGCGCCAGCAGCGGGAGGACAGCGAACACTGAAGCTTTCTTT. The sequence joins TRBV5-1 to TRBJ1-1; TRBD1 is a possible D gene, resting on 6 matching bases. CDR1 SGHRS and CDR2 YFSETQ are derived from the germline V gene. The CDR3 measures 14 amino acids from cysteine to phenylalanine. Only the CDR3 DNA is retained, 42 bases long and in frame from the first base. The trim is 4 bases for V and 1 base for J, with a gap of 11 bases between the germline ends.